This is a list of T cell receptor beta chains from one sample in a study of blood T cell repertoires in COVID-19. This table comes from immunoSEQ multiplex PCR, and its TCRdb copy is limited to in-frame clones, with some not included. The profile covers some 190,000 clones, with roughly nine tenths appearing a single time and around 2.3% taken by the ten largest. Sequencing was done on a sample of PBMCs or T cells enriched from blood (not recorded which). The origin of the receptors is a woman in her thirties or forties with acute COVID-19. CDR3s include the opening cysteine and the closing phenylalanine or tryptophan. Rows may omit the clone size; those that give it use once, few, many or a size class.

j_call: TRBJ2-5
v_call: TRBV5-1
clone_size: .
cdr3_aa: CASSLGWGGETQYF

j_call: TRBJ2-1
v_call: TRBV29-1
clone_size: .
cdr3_aa: CSVEGGVVYEQFF

j_call: TRBJ2-1
v_call: TRBV7-9
clone_size: .
cdr3_aa: CASSLNGGIDEQFF

j_call: TRBJ2-2
v_call: TRBV28
clone_size: .
cdr3_aa: CASSSGQGMSTGELFF

j_call: TRBJ1-4
v_call: TRBV15
clone_size: .
cdr3_aa: CATRVQGDEKLFF

j_call: TRBJ2-2
v_call: TRBV14
clone_size: .
cdr3_aa: CASSRNQGSKGELFF

j_call: TRBJ1-2
v_call: TRBV30
clone_size: .
cdr3_aa: CAWSVAHGANGYTF

j_call: TRBJ2-5
v_call: TRBV10-3
clone_size: .
cdr3_aa: CAISGLPTRQGETQYF

j_call: TRBJ2-2
v_call: TRBV11-2
clone_size: .
cdr3_aa: CASSWRGGRAANTGELFF

j_call: TRBJ2-7
v_call: TRBV5-5
clone_size: .
cdr3_aa: CASSLGLVGEQYF

j_call: TRBJ2-1
v_call: TRBV3-1/TRBV3-2
clone_size: .
cdr3_aa: CASSLRTGGGYNEQFF

j_call: TRBJ1-1
v_call: TRBV19
clone_size: .
cdr3_aa: CASSIGRPPTGDTEAFF

j_call: TRBJ2-1
v_call: TRBV24-1
clone_size: .
cdr3_aa: CATSGGANEQFF

j_call: TRBJ2-7
v_call: TRBV7-6
clone_size: .
cdr3_aa: CASSFGTGGDEQYF

j_call: TRBJ1-5
v_call: TRBV19
clone_size: .
cdr3_aa: CASSGQRNQPQHF

j_call: TRBJ2-7
v_call: TRBV30
clone_size: .
cdr3_aa: CAWGQSYEQYF

j_call: TRBJ1-4
v_call: TRBV19
clone_size: .
cdr3_aa: CASSIRTGWFEKLFF

j_call: TRBJ1-5
v_call: TRBV30
clone_size: .
cdr3_aa: CAWARTGRGLPQHF

j_call: TRBJ2-3
v_call: TRBV28
clone_size: .
cdr3_aa: CASSLLTSTDTQYF

j_call: TRBJ2-5
v_call: TRBV10-2
clone_size: .
cdr3_aa: CASSDARMGGKTQYF

j_call: TRBJ2-1
v_call: TRBV7-2
clone_size: .
cdr3_aa: CASSLVMGLAGGPKEQFF

j_call: TRBJ1-2
v_call: TRBV19
clone_size: .
cdr3_aa: CASSIDGANYGYTF

j_call: TRBJ2-1
v_call: TRBV5-1
clone_size: .
cdr3_aa: CASGADYNEQFF

j_call: TRBJ1-2
v_call: TRBV7-2
clone_size: .
cdr3_aa: CASSLVSEAYGYTF

j_call: TRBJ2-3
v_call: TRBV6-1
clone_size: .
cdr3_aa: CASSEALQGARTDTQYF

j_call: TRBJ2-1
v_call: TRBV19
clone_size: .
cdr3_aa: CASKPGQGRYNEQFF

j_call: TRBJ1-1
v_call: TRBV6-5
clone_size: .
cdr3_aa: CASSYLPGAYTEAFF

j_call: TRBJ2-1
v_call: TRBV6-6
clone_size: .
cdr3_aa: CASRPSGNLGNEQFF

j_call: TRBJ2-5
v_call: TRBV5-1
clone_size: .
cdr3_aa: CASSLEGTSGGGTQYF

j_call: TRBJ2-7
v_call: TRBV2
clone_size: once
cdr3_aa: CASSETGVFHEQYF

j_call: TRBJ1-3
v_call: TRBV28
clone_size: .
cdr3_aa: CASRTGTGGSGNTIYF

j_call: TRBJ1-1
v_call: TRBV2
clone_size: .
cdr3_aa: CASTKQGVNTEAFF

j_call: TRBJ2-1
v_call: TRBV2
clone_size: .
cdr3_aa: CASSPNSGRIVNEQFF

j_call: TRBJ1-2
v_call: TRBV5-1
clone_size: .
cdr3_aa: CASSNRDRTAPIDGYTF

j_call: TRBJ2-1
v_call: TRBV11-2
clone_size: .
cdr3_aa: CASSFPTGRNEQFF

j_call: TRBJ2-7
v_call: TRBV28
clone_size: .
cdr3_aa: CASSPPTDPYEQYF

j_call: TRBJ2-1
v_call: TRBV5-1
clone_size: .
cdr3_aa: CASSDGLAGYNEQFF

j_call: TRBJ1-4
v_call: TRBV5-1
clone_size: .
cdr3_aa: CASSLVKEKLFF

j_call: TRBJ2-7
v_call: TRBV29-1
clone_size: .
cdr3_aa: CSVDAGTSYEQYF